What follows is one T cell receptor (beta chain) and its context. This sample was included in a study of follicular helper T cells after annual influenza vaccination. Study details: Some donors were sampled over the 2013-2014, 2014-2015 and 2015-2016 vaccinations.

As for time point: 2014-2015 season, 7 days after vaccination. Before and after seasonal inactivated influenza vaccination, adults gave blood for sorting CD4 subsets for sequencing. Using immunoSEQ multiplex PCR, the repertoire was profiled, and TCRdb retains in-frame clones only, with some absent. Found here are 15,000 or so clones, 70% to 85% of them singletons; the top ten hold about 1.3%. The V gene lost 0 bases and the J gene lost 9 bases, with 21 bases spanning the gap. This CDR3 contains 17 residues. Germline V lookup: CDR1 LNHDA, CDR2 SQIVND (reference sequence). The TCR comes from an adult who received the influenza vaccine. The chain couples TRBV19 to TRBJ1-5; D is perhaps TRBD1 (6 bases). The sequenced sample was CXCR5+ CD38- circulating T follicular helper cells from blood, obtained 7 days after influenza vaccination. The subset denotes: circulating Tfh, non-naive CD4+CXCR5+PD-1+ (ICOS+CD38+ or ICOS-CD38-). CDR3 protein: CASSIDRDTSNLGPQHF. As DNA, the CDR3 is TGTGCCAGTAGTATAGATAGGGACACTTCGAACCTTGGGCCCCAGCATTTT.